The sequence of this T cell receptor beta chain was determined in a study of early stage breast cancer tumors. As for the study in general: Most invasive tumors, about 75% of the 16, were ER+/PR+/HER2-. Study outcomes and limitations: In most of the 16 patients, blood comparison separated tumor from normal breast. Most shared enriched TCRB sequences were commonly generated ones. Tumors had 2 to 3-fold higher T cell density than normal breast.

In the case of this clone: Antigen unknown.

Data came from immunoSEQ multiplex PCR; TCRdb stores just in-frame clones and leaves some out. The data show tens of thousands of clones, with 55% to 75% seen just once and approximately 33% held by the top ten. V lost 2 bases, J lost 4 bases, and 15 bases lay in between. The CDR3 length is 15 residues. The germline V gene has CDR1 SGHKS and CDR2 YYEKEE (reference sequence). Sequencing was done on a sample of blood. The source of this sequence is a person aged 45 to 59 with breast cancer. The genes are TRBV5-5 and TRBJ1-1; tentatively, D is TRBD1 (5 bases). This chain's CDR3 is CASSFTSGGGTEAFF. The DNA of the CDR3 is TGTGCCAGCAGCTTCACTTCGGGGGGAGGCACTGAAGCTTTCTTT. Based on the CDR3 plus reference TRBV5-5 and TRBJ1-1, the full variable domain is DAGVTQSPTHLIKTRGQQVTLRCSPISGHKSVSWYQQVLGQGPQFIFQYYEKEERGRGNFPDRFSARQFPNYSSELNVNALLLGDSALYLCASSFTSGGGTEAFFGQGTRLTVV.